This passage covers 8 T cell receptor beta chains from one sample sequenced in a study of blood T cell repertoires in COVID-19. Produced via immunoSEQ multiplex PCR; TCRdb's table is partial and in-frame only. In the table there are 200,000 to 250,000 clones, roughly 82% of which are singletons. Sample: peripheral blood. The source of these receptors is a woman in her 70s with acute or convalescent COVID-19.

With respect to this clone: Other DNA sequences in this specimen translate into the identical CDR3. This sequence joins TRBV6-5 and TRBJ1-4, with TRBD1 as a possible D gene (6 bases). The CDR3 totals 14 residues. Trimming removed 6 bases at V and 0 bases at J, with 8 bases between. CDR1 and CDR2 (germline): MNHEY, SVGAGI. CDR3: CASRRTATNEKLFF. The DNA of the CDR3 is TGTGCCAGCAGACGGACAGCAACTAATGAAAAACTGTTTTTT.

This rearrangement joins TRBV6-1 to TRBJ2-7, with a weak D call TRBD2 (6 bases). From germline, CDR1 is MNHNS and CDR2 SASEGT. The CDR3 extends over 15 amino acids. V lost 1 base to trimming and J lost 2 bases, with 12 bases between them. The CDR3 is CASSEGREVTYEQYF. In DNA form, the CDR3 reads TGTGCCAGCAGTGAAGGCAGGGAGGTAACCTACGAGCAGTACTTC.

Turning to this clone: The same CDR3 also results from other DNA sequences found in this sample. V usage is TRBV12-3 or TRBV12-4 and J usage is TRBJ1-3; D unclear. V was shortened by 4 bases and J by 0 bases, with 4 bases between the two germline ends. CDR3 length: 13 residues. The CDR3 reads CASSSSSGNTIYF. The CDR3 DNA reads TGTGCCAGCAGTTCTTCCTCTGGAAACACCATATATTTT.

The rearrangement links TRBV2 to TRBJ2-3; 8 nucleotides agree with TRBD1. V trimming: 6 bases; J trimming: 1 base; junction bases outside the gene matches: 6. The CDR3 runs to 15 residues. The germline V gene has CDR1 SNHLY and CDR2 FYNNEI. The DNA for the CDR3 is TGTGCCAGCAGGGGCCGACAGGGGCGCACAGATACGCAGTATTTT. Translation gives CASRGRQGRTDTQYF.

The V gene is TRBV11-2, the J gene TRBJ1-6; D call uncertain. The CDR3 extends over 15 amino acids. V lost 7 bases, J lost 0 bases, and 10 bases lay in between. Germline-derived CDR1 and CDR2 are SGHAT and FQNNGV. The CDR3 sequence: CASNRGRSYNSPLHF. The CDR3, as DNA: TGTGCCAGCAATAGAGGGCGCTCCTATAATTCACCCCTCCACTTT.

V gene TRBV24-1 combines with J gene TRBJ2-7; TRBD2 agrees at 9 bases. Trimming at V came to 2 bases and at J to 5 bases, leaving 3 bases not matched to a gene. The CDR3 extends over 14 amino acids. Germline V gives CDR1 KGHDR, CDR2 SFDVKD. The CDR3 loop is CATSDSRTSDEQYF. CDR3 DNA sequence: TGTGCCACCAGTGATTCCCGGACTAGCGACGAGCAGTACTTC.

This clone was counted once. The chain employs TRBV5-4 and TRBJ1-1; TRBD1 matches at 10 bases. Germline V lookup: CDR1 SGHNT, CDR2 YYREEE (reference sequence). This CDR3 contains 16 residues. V was clipped by 4 bases and J by 2 bases; unmatched bases: 8. The CDR3 DNA sequence: TGTGCCAGCAGCCGGACAGGGGGGGGGTTAAACACTGAAGCTTTCTTT. Protein sequence: CASSRTGGGLNTEAFF.

CDR3 in DNA: TGTGCCAGCAGCGACAGGGGCGTCGGGGAGCTGTTTTTT. Translating gives CASSDRGVGELFF. The rearrangement links TRBV6-5 to TRBJ2-2, with TRBD1 matching over 8 bases. V dropped 6 bases and J dropped 7; count of bases not matched to a gene: 4. Germline loops: CDR1 MNHEY, CDR2 SVGAGI. The CDR3 loop spans 13 amino acids.